The source of this T cell receptor beta chain is a study of CD8 T cells in Susac syndrome. Random hexamers primed reverse transcription of about 0.5 to 1 ug RNA. In TCRdb, the immunoSEQ multiplex PCR reads were re-called with MiXCR into one record per CDR3 protein. The table has almost 450,000 distinct CDR3 sequences, approximately 85% seen once. The CDR3 is 16 amino acids. Germline V lookup: CDR1 SGHDT, CDR2 YYEEEE. The trim removed 4 bases at V and 4 bases at J, leaving 7 bases unmatched. Specimen: CD8+ T cells from PBMCs. The TCR was taken from a human donor with multiple sclerosis. The rearrangement uses TRBV5-6 and TRBJ2-2, with 10 bases identical to TRBD1. This CDR3 reads CASSGGQGSSTGELFF. The CDR3 DNA follows: TGTGCCAGCAGCGGGGGACAGGGGAGTAGCACCGGGGAGCTGTTTTTT.